The clone carrying this T cell receptor beta chain appeared a single time. Its antigen is not identified. The CDR3 is 22 residues long. Germline trimming cut 3 bases from V and 2 bases from J; bases unmatched to any gene: 17. From germline, CDR1 is MDHEN and CDR2 SYDVKM. Treatment noted: approximately nine-day PBMC culture with coronavirus spike peptide pools or control peptides (ViraFEST assay). The entry originates in a study of vaccination and CD4 T cells after COVID-19. The wider study: Six males and four females, two of them Hispanic, were enrolled as convalescents. Overlapping SARS-CoV-2, HCoV-NL63, HCoV-OC43 and HCoV-229E spike peptides stimulated the cells.

Cultured CD4+ T cell DNA was sequenced using the Oncomine TCR Beta short-read assay. TCRdb independently ran MiXCR on the PCR reads; one entry per CDR3 protein. The sample lists around 12,000 distinct CDR3 sequences, roughly 34% occurring once. The sequence was collected from a human donor who received a COVID-19 vaccine. The chain is built from TRBV28 and TRBJ2-2; TRBD2 matches at 14 bases. Specimen: CD4+ T cells from blood, cultured in vitro, collected before SARS-CoV-2 vaccination. Written as DNA, the CDR3 is TGTGCCAGCAGTTTCCCTAGACTAGCGGGGGGGCTCCTTCTTTCCAACACCGGGGAGCTGTTTTTT. Protein product: CASSFPRLAGGLLLSNTGELFF.